These T cell receptor beta chains were read from a single sample in a study of T cell repertoires in cytomegalovirus infection. Antigen specificity for these receptors is unknown. Via MiXCR, TCRdb re-called the reads, giving one row per CDR3 protein. The table includes nearly 700,000 distinct CDR3 sequences, roughly 30% detected once. The source was cultured PBMCs, collected from culture after CMV antigen stimulation. Source of these receptors: a human donor in good health (CMV status not recorded). Some clones in this sample may be carry-over from other donors' samples. Both conserved end residues are part of each CDR3. A D gene is named only where the DNA matches it firmly. Not all rows give a size; the values are once, few, many and, for expanded clones, a class.

size | J | D | V | CDR3 | DNA
few | TRBJ1-1 | - | TRBV7-6 | CASSLFRSGDTEAFF | TGTGCCAGCAGCTTATTCAGGTCGGGGGACACTGAAGCTTTCTTT
- | TRBJ1-2 | - | TRBV20-1 | CSASEMGGGPRYGYTF | TGCAGTGCTAGCGAGATGGGGGGGGGACCGAGATATGGCTACACCTTC
- | TRBJ1-5 | - | TRBV2 | CASSVGQPQHF | TGTGCCAGCAGTGTTGGCCAGCCCCAGCATTTT
many | TRBJ2-1 | TRBD1 | TRBV6-1 | CASSADRGSSYNEQFF | TGTGCCAGCAGCGCGGACAGGGGAAGCTCCTACAATGAGCAGTTCTTC
- | TRBJ1-5 | - | TRBV15 | CATGGGAGQPQHF | TGTGCCACCGGAGGGGGGGCGGGGCAGCCCCAGCATTTT
- | TRBJ2-5 | - | TRBV7-3 | CASGEVGETQYF | TGTGCCAGCGGCGAGGTTGGGGAGACCCAGTACTTC
many | TRBJ1-1 | TRBD1 | TRBV7-7 | CASSQGTGAEAFF | TGTGCCAGCAGCCAGGGGACAGGAGCTGAAGCTTTCTTT
- | TRBJ2-7 | TRBD1 | TRBV5-4 | CASSLPRQGRYEQYF | TGTGCCAGCAGCTTGCCCAGACAGGGCAGGTACGAGCAGTACTTC
- | TRBJ2-7 | - | TRBV18 | CASSPGREPYEQYF | TGTGCCAGCTCACCTGGCCGGGAACCATACGAGCAGTACTTC
- | TRBJ2-7 | - | TRBV5-1 | CASSLSPRQAYEQYF | TGCGCCAGCAGCCTATCCCCTCGTCAGGCCTACGAGCAGTACTTC
- | TRBJ1-2 | - | TRBV27 | CASSLLGAADYGYTF | TGTGCCAGCAGTTTACTGGGAGCCGCGGACTATGGCTACACCTTC
- | TRBJ2-1 | - | TRBV7-9 | CASSSDETDTGYNEQFF | TGTGCCAGCAGCTCGGATGAGACTGATACGGGGTACAATGAGCAGTTCTTC
- | TRBJ1-6 | TRBD1 | TRBV6-1 | CASTWGGQGSSPLHF | TGTGCCAGCACCTGGGGGGGACAGGGTAGCTCACCCCTCCACTTT
- | TRBJ2-2 | - | TRBV29-1 | CSVRTRGGTGELFF | TGCAGCGTCCGGACCAGGGGGGGGACCGGGGAGCTGTTTTTT
- | TRBJ2-1 | - | TRBV6-5 | CASSYRGGEYNEQFF | TGTGCCAGCAGTTACAGGGGGGGAGAATACAATGAGCAGTTCTTC
- | TRBJ1-1 | - | TRBV28 | CARCERSEAFF | TGTGCCAGGTGTGAAAGGAGCGAAGCTTTCTTT
- | TRBJ2-5 | TRBD2 | TRBV14 | CASSLSFLAGGVRETQYF | TGTGCCAGCAGCCTGTCCTTCCTAGCGGGAGGAGTCAGAGAGACCCAGTACTTC
- | TRBJ2-7 | - | TRBV12-3/TRBV12-4 | CASRAISYEQYF | TGTGCCAGCAGGGCTATCTCCTACGAGCAGTACTTC
- | TRBJ2-1 | - | TRBV6-1 | CASSENWPYNEQFF | TGTGCCAGCAGTGAAAACTGGCCCTACAATGAGCAGTTCTTC
- | TRBJ2-1 | TRBD2 | TRBV7-2 | CASSLGTSGSDEQFF | TGTGCCAGCAGCTTAGGGACTAGCGGGAGTGATGAGCAGTTCTTC
few | TRBJ2-1 | TRBD2 | TRBV7-8 | CASSRGEGWLNEQFF | TGTGCCAGCAGCCGCGGGGAGGGGTGGTTGAATGAGCAGTTCTTC
few | TRBJ1-6 | - | TRBV20-1 | CSARDFRQVVSYNSPLHF | TGCAGTGCTAGAGATTTTCGGCAGGTCGTATCCTATAATTCACCCCTCCACTTT
few | TRBJ1-5 | - | TRBV25-1 | CASSAQLVPNQPQHF | TGTGCCAGCAGTGCCCAGCTAGTCCCAAATCAGCCCCAGCATTTT
- | TRBJ1-4 | - | TRBV4-1 | CASSQDWPQNREKLFF | TGCGCCAGCAGCCAAGATTGGCCCCAAAATCGGGAAAAACTGTTTTTT
few | TRBJ2-5 | TRBD2 | TRBV20-1 | CSASPIAGGRETQYF | TGCAGTGCCAGTCCGATAGCGGGGGGGCGAGAGACCCAGTACTTC
many | TRBJ1-3 | - | TRBV7-8 | CASSPGTPTSGNTIYF | TGTGCCAGCAGCCCGGGGACACCTACCTCTGGAAACACCATATATTTT
- | TRBJ2-5 | - | TRBV7-2 | CASSPELVIETQYF | TGTGCCAGCAGCCCGGAACTAGTGATAGAGACCCAGTACTTC
few | TRBJ2-7 | - | TRBV28 | CASSPRAEQYF | TGTGCCAGCAGTCCCCGAGCCGAGCAGTACTTC
- | TRBJ2-3 | TRBD2 | TRBV2 | CASSEESRSSGGAEDTQYF | TGTGCCAGCAGTGAAGAGTCCCGTTCTAGCGGGGGGGCAGAAGATACGCAGTATTTT